The clone carrying this TCR beta chain was picked up many times. As yet, its antigen is unknown. This sample stems from a study of T cells in Graves' hyperthyroidism and ophthalmopathy. General study findings and limits: Within blood appeared most thyroid clonotypes that had expanded above 0.001.

A NOSPECS grade of at least 4, a Clinical Activity Score of at least 3 and duration under 3 months were recorded in ophthalmopathy patients. Unmatched junction bases numbered 8, after V lost 3 bases and J lost 14 bases. The CDR3 has 13 amino acids. CDR1 is DFQATT, CDR2 SNEGSKA, per germline (reference sequence). Amplified TCR beta CDR3 regions came from RNA transcripts. In the first-round RT-PCR of the TCR CDR3, the HTBI primer set was used. TCRdb called the multiplex PCR reads again in MiXCR, with one record for every CDR3 protein. The sample contains some 490,000 distinct CDR3 sequences, around 16% of which appear only once.

V usage is TRBV20-1 and J usage is TRBJ1-6; TRBD1 aligns across 9 bases. Sequencing was done on a sample of blood. The receptor's source is a woman in her twenties or thirties with Graves' ophthalmopathy. The CDR3 region is CSASWTGVETLHF. The CDR3 nucleotides are TGCAGTGCTAGTTGGACAGGGGTAGAAACCCTCCACTTT.